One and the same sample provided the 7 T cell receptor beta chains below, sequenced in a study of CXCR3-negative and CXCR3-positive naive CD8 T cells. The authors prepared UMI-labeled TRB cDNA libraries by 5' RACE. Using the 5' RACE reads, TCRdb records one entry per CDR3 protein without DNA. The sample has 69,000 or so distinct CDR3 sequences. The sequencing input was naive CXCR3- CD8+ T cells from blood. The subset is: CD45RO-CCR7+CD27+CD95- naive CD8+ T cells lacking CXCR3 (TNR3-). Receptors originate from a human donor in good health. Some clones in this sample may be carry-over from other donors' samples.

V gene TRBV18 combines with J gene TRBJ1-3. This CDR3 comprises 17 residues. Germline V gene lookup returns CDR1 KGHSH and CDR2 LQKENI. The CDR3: CASSPPSVTGSGNTIYF.

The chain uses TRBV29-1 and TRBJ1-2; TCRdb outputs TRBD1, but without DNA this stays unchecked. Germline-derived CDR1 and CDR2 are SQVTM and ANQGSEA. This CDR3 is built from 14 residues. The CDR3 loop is CSVEDEGENYGYTF.

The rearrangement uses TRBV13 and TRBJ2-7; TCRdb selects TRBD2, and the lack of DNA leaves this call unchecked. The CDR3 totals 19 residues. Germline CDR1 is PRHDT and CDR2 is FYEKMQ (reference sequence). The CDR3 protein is CASSLESGDPTGTSYEQYF.

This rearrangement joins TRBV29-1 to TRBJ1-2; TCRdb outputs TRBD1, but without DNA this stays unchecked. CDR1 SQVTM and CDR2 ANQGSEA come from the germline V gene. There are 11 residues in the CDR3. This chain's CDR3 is CSVRRTAGYTF.

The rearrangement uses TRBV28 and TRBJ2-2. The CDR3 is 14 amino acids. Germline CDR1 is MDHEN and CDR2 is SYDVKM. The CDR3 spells CASSLSAIGGELFF.

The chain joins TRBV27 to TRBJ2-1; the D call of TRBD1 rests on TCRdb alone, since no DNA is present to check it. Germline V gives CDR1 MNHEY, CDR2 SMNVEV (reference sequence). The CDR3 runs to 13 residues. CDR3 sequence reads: CASSPTDRVKGVF.

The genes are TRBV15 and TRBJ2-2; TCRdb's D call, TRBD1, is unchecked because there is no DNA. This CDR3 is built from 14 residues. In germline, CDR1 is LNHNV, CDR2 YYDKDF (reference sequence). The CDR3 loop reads CATSTGTGAGELFF.